The clone carrying this T cell receptor beta chain was observed at least ten times. Molecules of cDNA were individually given unique molecular identifiers that were attached to them. MiXCR, applied by TCRdb to the 5' RACE reads, yields one record per CDR3 protein. The sample includes 50,000 to 70,000 distinct CDR3 sequences, 8.9% of them seen just once. The V gene lost 4 bases and the J gene lost 5 bases, with 27 bases spanning the gap. CDR1 and CDR2 (germline): SQVTM, ANQGSEA. The CDR3 extends over 17 amino acids. This sample was taken from a study of early T cells in non-severe SARS-CoV-2 infection.

The TCR originated in an adult who was a healthcare worker with PCR-confirmed SARS-CoV-2 infection or an uninfected control (not recorded which). Sequencing was done on a sample of whole blood. This rearrangement joins TRBV29-1 to TRBJ2-7, with D perhaps being TRBD1 or TRBD2 (6 bases each). CDR3 region: CSVGPDQLAGTSDEQYF. As DNA, the CDR3 is TGCAGCGTTGGCCCGGACCAACTCGCGGGGACATCGGACGAGCAGTACTTC.